Given below is one T cell receptor (beta chain) in context. Its matching antigen is unknown. One base away lies a much larger clone, so this may be a sequencing read error. Between the trimmed V and J ends, which lost 2 bases and 0 bases, there was a span of 10 bases. The CDR3 spans 15 residues. Germline CDR1 MNHEY, CDR2 SVGEGT. This entry is derived from a study of molecular identifiers for immune sequencing clone quantification. The study, taken as a whole, reports: More than 98% of effector molecules, versus under 1% of naive-cell molecules, belonged to clones above 20 RNA copies.

Via MiXCR, TCRdb re-called the PCR reads, giving one row per CDR3 protein. The sample shows approximately 500,000 distinct CDR3 sequences, over 20% of them seen only once. Specimen: naive CD8+ T cells from blood, with Jurkat cell RNA spiked in. Subset given: FACS-sorted CD8+CD4-CCR7+CD45RA+ naive T cells. The chain recombines TRBV6-2 or TRBV6-3 with TRBJ2-5; D may match TRBD1 or TRBD2 (5 bases each). The TCR comes from a human donor in good health. Some libraries in this study had Jurkat cell RNA spiked in. CDR3 region: CASSYVGTDQETQYF. DNA of the CDR3: TGTGCCAGCAGTTACGTCGGGACCGACCAAGAGACCCAGTACTTC.